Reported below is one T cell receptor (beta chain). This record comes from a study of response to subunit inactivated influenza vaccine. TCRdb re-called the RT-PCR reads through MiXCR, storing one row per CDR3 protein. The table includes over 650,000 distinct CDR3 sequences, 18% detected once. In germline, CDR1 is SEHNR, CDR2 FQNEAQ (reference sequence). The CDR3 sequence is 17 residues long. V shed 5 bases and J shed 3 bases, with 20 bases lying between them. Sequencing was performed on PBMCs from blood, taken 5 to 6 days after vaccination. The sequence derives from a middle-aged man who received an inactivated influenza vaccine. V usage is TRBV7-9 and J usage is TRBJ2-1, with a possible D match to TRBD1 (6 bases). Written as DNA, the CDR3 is TGTGCCAGCAGCACGAGACAGGCCTCGGGGAGCTACAATGAGCAGTTCTTC. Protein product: CASSTRQASGSYNEQFF.